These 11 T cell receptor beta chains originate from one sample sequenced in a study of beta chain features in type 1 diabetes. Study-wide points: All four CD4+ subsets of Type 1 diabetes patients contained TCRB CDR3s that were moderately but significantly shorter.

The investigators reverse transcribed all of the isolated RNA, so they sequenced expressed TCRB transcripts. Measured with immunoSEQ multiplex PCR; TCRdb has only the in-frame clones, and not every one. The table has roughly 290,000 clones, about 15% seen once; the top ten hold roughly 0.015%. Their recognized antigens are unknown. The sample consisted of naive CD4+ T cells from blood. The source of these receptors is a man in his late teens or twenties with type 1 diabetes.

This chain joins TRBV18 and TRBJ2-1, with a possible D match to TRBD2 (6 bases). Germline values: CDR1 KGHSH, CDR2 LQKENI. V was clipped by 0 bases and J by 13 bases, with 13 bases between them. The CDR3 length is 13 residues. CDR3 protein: CASSPPSAGIQFF. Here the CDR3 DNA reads TGTGCCAGCTCACCACCGTCGGCGGGGATACAGTTCTTC.

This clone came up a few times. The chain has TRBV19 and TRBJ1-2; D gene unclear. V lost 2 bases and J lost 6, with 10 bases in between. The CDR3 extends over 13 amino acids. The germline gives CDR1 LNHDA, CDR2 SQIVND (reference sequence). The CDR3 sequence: CASSISRRDGYTF. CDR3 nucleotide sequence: TGTGCCAGTAGTATATCCCGACGGGATGGCTACACCTTC.

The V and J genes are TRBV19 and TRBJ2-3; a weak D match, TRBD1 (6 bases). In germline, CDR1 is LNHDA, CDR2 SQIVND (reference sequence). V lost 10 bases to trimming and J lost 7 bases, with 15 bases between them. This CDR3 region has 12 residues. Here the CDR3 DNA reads TGTGCCACTAAGGGGGAACCCAATACGCAGTATTTT. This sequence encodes CATKGEPNTQYF.

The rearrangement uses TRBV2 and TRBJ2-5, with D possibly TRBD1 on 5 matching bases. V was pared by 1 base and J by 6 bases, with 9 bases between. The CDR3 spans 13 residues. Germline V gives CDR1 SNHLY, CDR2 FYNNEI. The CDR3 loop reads CASSEVQGQTQYF. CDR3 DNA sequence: TGTGCCAGCAGTGAAGTTCAGGGTCAGACCCAGTACTTC.

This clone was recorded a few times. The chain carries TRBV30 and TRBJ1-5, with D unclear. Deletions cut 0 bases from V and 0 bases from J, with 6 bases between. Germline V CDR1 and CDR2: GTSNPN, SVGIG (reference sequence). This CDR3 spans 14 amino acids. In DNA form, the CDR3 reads TGTGCCTGGAGTGTCGTTTATAGCAATCAGCCCCAGCATTTT. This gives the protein CAWSVVYSNQPQHF.

CDR3 amino acids: CASSLIRGAPGYTF. The CDR3, as DNA: TGTGCCAGCAGTTTAATCAGGGGGGCACCAGGCTACACCTTC. The chain combines TRBV28 with TRBJ1-2, with 7 bases identical to TRBD1. The V gene's germline CDR1 is MDHEN and CDR2 SYDVKM. The CDR3 totals 14 residues. Losses at the gene ends were 2 bases for V and 8 bases for J; bases not matched to a gene: 8.

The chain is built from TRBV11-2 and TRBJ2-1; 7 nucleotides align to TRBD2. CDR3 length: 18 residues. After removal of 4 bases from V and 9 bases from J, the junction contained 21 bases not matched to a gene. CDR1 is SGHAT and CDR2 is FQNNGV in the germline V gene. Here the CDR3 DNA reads TGTGCCAGCAGCTACATCCGGCGAGCGGGGCCCCACCGTGGTGAGCAGTTCTTC. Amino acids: CASSYIRRAGPHRGEQFF. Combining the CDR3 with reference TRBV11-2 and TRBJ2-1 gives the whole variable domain EAGVAQSPRYKIIEKRQSVAFWCNPISGHATLYWYQQILGQGPKLLIQFQNNGVVDDSQLPKDRFSAERLKGVDSTLKIQPAKLEDSAVYLCASSYIRRAGPHRGEQFFGPGTRLTVL.

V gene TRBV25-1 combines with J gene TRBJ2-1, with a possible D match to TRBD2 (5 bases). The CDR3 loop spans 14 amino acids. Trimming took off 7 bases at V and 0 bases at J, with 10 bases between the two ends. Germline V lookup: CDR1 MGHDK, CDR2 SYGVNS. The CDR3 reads CASNRGSSYNEQFF. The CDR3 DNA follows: TGTGCCAGCAATCGTGGGAGCTCCTACAATGAGCAGTTCTTC.

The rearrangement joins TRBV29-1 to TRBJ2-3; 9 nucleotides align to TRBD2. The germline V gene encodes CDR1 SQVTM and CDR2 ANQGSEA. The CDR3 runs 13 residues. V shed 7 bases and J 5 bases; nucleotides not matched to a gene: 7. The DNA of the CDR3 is TGCAGCGGTAGCGGGGGCCGGGGAGATACGCAGTATTTT. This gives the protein CSGSGGRGDTQYF.

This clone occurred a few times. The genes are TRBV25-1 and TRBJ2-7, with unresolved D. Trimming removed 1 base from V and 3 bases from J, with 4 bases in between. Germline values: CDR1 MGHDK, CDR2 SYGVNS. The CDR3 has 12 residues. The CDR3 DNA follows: TGTGCCAGCAGTGAATCAGTCTACGAGCAGTACTTC. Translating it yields CASSESVYEQYF.

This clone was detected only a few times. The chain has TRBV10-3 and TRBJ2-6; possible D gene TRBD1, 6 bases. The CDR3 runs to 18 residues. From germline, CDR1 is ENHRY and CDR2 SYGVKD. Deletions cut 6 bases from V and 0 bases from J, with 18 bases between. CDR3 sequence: CAIRSPTTGSSGANVLTF. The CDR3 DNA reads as TGTGCCATCAGGAGCCCCACCACAGGGAGCTCTGGGGCCAACGTCCTGACTTTC.